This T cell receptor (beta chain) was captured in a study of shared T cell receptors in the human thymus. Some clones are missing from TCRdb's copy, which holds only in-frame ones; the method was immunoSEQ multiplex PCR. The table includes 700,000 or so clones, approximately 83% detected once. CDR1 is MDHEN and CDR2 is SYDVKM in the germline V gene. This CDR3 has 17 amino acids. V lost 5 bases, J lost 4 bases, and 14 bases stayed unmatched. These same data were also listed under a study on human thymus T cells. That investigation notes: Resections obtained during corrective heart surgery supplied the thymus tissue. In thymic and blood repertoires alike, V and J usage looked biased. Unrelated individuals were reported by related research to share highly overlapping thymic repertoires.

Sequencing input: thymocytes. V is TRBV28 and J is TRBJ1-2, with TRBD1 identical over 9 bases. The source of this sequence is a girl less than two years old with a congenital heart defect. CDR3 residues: CASSPLQGARRFYGYTF. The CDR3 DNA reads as TGTGCCAGCAGTCCCCTACAGGGGGCGCGACGGTTCTATGGCTACACCTTC.